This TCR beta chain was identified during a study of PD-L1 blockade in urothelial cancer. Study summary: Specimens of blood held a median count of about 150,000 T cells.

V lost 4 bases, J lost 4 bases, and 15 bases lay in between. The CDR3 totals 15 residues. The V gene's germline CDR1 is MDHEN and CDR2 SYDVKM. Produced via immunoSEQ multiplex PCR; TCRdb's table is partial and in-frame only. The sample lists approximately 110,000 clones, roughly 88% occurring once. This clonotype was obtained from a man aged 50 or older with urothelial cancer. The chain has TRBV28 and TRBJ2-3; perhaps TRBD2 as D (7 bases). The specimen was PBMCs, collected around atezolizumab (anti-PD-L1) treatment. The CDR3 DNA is TGTGCCAGCAGTTGGGGGGGGCAGGGTGCAGATACGCAGTATTTT. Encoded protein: CASSWGGQGADTQYF.